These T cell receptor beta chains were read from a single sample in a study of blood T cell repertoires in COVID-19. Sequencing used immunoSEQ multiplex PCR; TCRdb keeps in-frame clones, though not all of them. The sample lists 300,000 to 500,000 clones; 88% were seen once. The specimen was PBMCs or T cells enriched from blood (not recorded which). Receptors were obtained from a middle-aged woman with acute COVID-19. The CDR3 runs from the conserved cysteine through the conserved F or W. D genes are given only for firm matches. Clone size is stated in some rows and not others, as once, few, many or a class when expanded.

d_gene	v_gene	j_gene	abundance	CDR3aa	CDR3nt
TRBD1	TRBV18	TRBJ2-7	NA	CASSPSQGAHEQYF	TGTGCCAGCTCACCCTCCCAGGGGGCCCACGAGCAGTACTTC
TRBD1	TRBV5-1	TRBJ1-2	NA	CASSFDGTGNYGYTF	TGCGCCAGCAGCTTCGACGGGACAGGGAACTATGGCTACACCTTC
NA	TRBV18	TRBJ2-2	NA	CASSPVTNTGELFF	TGTGCCAGCTCACCAGTTACGAACACCGGGGAGCTGTTTTTT
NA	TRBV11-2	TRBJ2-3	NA	CASSLDLRDTQYF	TGTGCCAGCAGCTTAGATCTCCGGGATACGCAGTATTTT
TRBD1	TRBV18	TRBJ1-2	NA	CASSPRLDRGLGYTF	TGTGCCAGCTCACCACGGCTGGACAGGGGGCTTGGCTACACCTTC
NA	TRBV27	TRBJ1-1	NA	CASSFGLAGFTEAFF	TGTGCCAGCAGTTTCGGTCTAGCAGGCTTCACTGAAGCTTTCTTT
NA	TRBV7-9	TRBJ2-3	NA	CASSSISTDTQYF	TGTGCCAGCAGCTCAATCAGCACAGATACGCAGTATTTT
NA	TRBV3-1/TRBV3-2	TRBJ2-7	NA	CASSPVWDSEQYF	TGTGCCAGCAGCCCTGTCTGGGACTCCGAGCAGTACTTC
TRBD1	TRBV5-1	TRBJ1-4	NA	CASSLAGGGQEKLFF	TGCGCCAGCAGCTTGGCCGGAGGGGGCCAAGAAAAACTGTTTTTT
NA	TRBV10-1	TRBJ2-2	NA	CASSESAAENTGELFF	TGCGCCAGCAGTGAGTCTGCTGCGGAGAACACCGGGGAGCTGTTTTTT
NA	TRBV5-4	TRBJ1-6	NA	CASSLRTGNNSPLHF	TGTGCCAGCAGCTTGCGAACAGGGAATAATTCACCCCTCCACTTT
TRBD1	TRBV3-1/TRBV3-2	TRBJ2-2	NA	CASSQVTGADGELFF	TGTGCCAGCAGCCAAGTTACAGGGGCGGATGGGGAGCTGTTTTTT
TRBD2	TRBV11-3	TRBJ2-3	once	CASSGGVPDTQYF	TGTGCCAGCAGCGGGGGGGTACCGGATACGCAGTATTTT
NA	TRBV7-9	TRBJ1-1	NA	CASSPPGTSFLNTEAFF	TGTGCCAGCAGCCCGCCCGGGACATCGTTCTTGAACACTGAAGCTTTCTTT
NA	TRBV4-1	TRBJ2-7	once	CASSTGVTILTYEQYF	TGCGCCAGCAGCACAGGCGTCACAATCTTAACCTACGAGCAGTACTTC
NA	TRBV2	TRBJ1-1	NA	CASSEGAVNTEAFF	TGTGCCAGCAGTGAGGGGGCTGTGAACACTGAAGCTTTCTTT
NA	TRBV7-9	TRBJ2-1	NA	CASSLGTKVGDEQFF	TGTGCCAGCAGCTTAGGGACTAAGGTGGGCGATGAGCAGTTCTTC
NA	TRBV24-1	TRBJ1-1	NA	CATSDPGSEAFF	TGTGCCACCAGTGACCCCGGGAGTGAAGCTTTCTTT
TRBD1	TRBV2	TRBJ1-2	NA	CASSLQGANYGYTF	TGTGCCAGCAGTCTTCAGGGGGCCAACTATGGCTACACCTTC
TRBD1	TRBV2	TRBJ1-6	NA	CASRMTGGPTNSPLHF	TGTGCCAGCAGGATGACAGGGGGCCCCACTAATTCACCCCTCCACTTT
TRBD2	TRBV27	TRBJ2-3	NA	CASSSGLAGGRLYF	TGTGCCAGCAGTTCAGGACTAGCGGGGGGGCGATTATATTTT
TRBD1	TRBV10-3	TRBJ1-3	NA	CAISDLGTAGNTIYF	TGTGCCATCAGTGACCTAGGGACAGCTGGAAACACCATATATTTT
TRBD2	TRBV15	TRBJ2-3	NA	CATSSASGGSGTDTQYF	TGTGCCACCAGCAGTGCTAGCGGGGGCTCAGGGACAGATACGCAGTATTTT
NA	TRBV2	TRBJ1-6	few	CASSEGRYNSPLHF	TGTGCCAGCAGTGAGGGGCGTTATAATTCACCCCTCCACTTT